These 24 T cell receptor beta chains came from one sample sequenced in a study of blood T cell repertoires in COVID-19. The protocol was immunoSEQ multiplex PCR, while the TCRdb copy is restricted to in-frame clones and leaves out a portion. Altogether about 110,000 clones are present, around 82% being singletons, with the ten largest covering about 7%. The sequencing input was peripheral blood. The receptors here all came from a woman aged 45-60 years with acute or convalescent COVID-19.

This chain links TRBV7-2 with TRBJ1-5, with 10 bases that match TRBD1. This CDR3 spans 15 amino acids. In germline, CDR1 is SGHTA, CDR2 FQGNSA. V shed 3 bases, J shed 9 bases, and the junction held 8 bases outside the gene matches. CDR3 amino acids: CASSFSGTGVWPQHF. The CDR3 region has the DNA TGTGCCAGCAGCTTCTCCGGGACAGGGGTTTGGCCCCAGCATTTT.

The rearrangement joins TRBV28 to TRBJ1-2; TRBD1 matches at 7 bases. The V gene end was trimmed by 3 bases and the J gene end by 8 bases; junction bases not matched to a gene: 6. The CDR3 length is 13 residues. The germline CDR1 and CDR2 sequences are MDHEN and SYDVKM. The DNA for the CDR3 is TGTGCCAGCAGTTTGGGACAGCTTAGGGGCTACACCTTC. Its translation: CASSLGQLRGYTF.

This rearrangement joins TRBV13 to TRBJ1-6; D gene unclear. Germline V gene lookup returns CDR1 PRHDT and CDR2 FYEKMQ (reference sequence). This CDR3 is 14 amino acids long. Trimming stripped 0 bases from V and 10 bases from J, with 10 bases between. The DNA for the CDR3 is TGTGCCAGCAGCTTAGGCGGCAGGTTGTCACCCCTCCACTTT. It is translated as CASSLGGRLSPLHF.

V gene TRBV24-1 combines with J gene TRBJ1-2; 11 bases fit TRBD1. CDR3 length: 15 residues. Germline loops: CDR1 KGHDR, CDR2 SFDVKD. V shed 2 bases, J shed 8 bases, and the junction held 6 bases outside the gene matches. The CDR3: CATSDSRTGGLGYTF. The CDR3 DNA reads TGTGCCACCAGTGATTCAAGGACAGGGGGCTTAGGCTACACCTTC.

The V and J genes are TRBV6-5 and TRBJ1-3, with D maybe TRBD1 (5 bases). This CDR3 is 15 amino acids long. CDR1 and CDR2 (germline): MNHEY, SVGAGI. V was shortened by 4 bases and J by 4 bases, with 14 bases between the two germline ends. The CDR3 reads CASSSQGWAGNTIYF. CDR3 DNA sequence: TGTGCCAGCAGTTCCCAGGGATGGGCCGGAAACACCATATATTTT.

The chain links TRBV18 to TRBJ2-4; TRBD1 might be the D (5 bases). CDR3 length: 16 amino acids. The V gene's germline CDR1 is KGHSH and CDR2 LQKENI. V lost 0 bases to trimming and J lost 4 bases, with 13 bases between them. CDR3: CASSPPTQTAKNIQYF. The CDR3 DNA is TGTGCCAGCTCACCACCGACCCAGACAGCGAAAAACATTCAGTACTTC. Together with reference TRBV18 and TRBJ2-4, the CDR3 gives the full variable domain: NAGVMQNPRHLVRRRGQEARLRCSPMKGHSHVYWYRQLPEEGLKFMVYLQKENIIDESGMPKERFSAEFPKEGPSILRIQQVVRGDSAAYFCASSPPTQTAKNIQYFGAGTRLSVL.

Comments on this clone: One end of the junction is discordant with germline, which a read error may explain. This chain connects TRBV11-1 to TRBJ2-2; TRBD2 agrees at 10 bases. CDR3 length equals 15 residues. Per the germline V gene, CDR1 is SGHAT and CDR2 is FQDESV (reference sequence). CDR3 protein: CASSLAGANTGELFF. In nucleotides, the CDR3 is TGTGCCAGCAGCCTAGCGGGGGCTAACACCGGGGAGCTGTTTTTT.

CDR3 region: CATRPGGTNTEAFF. The CDR3 DNA reads as TGTGCCACCAGGCCCGGGGGGACAAACACTGAAGCTTTCTTT. The chain joins TRBV19 to TRBJ1-1; TRBD1 might be the D (6 bases). The CDR3 loop spans 14 amino acids. The germline V and J ends were trimmed by 10 bases and 2 bases, with 17 bases remaining between them. Germline V CDR1 and CDR2: LNHDA, SQIVND (reference sequence). Full variable domain (remainder filled in from reference TRBV19 and TRBJ1-1): DGGITQSPKYLFRKEGQNVTLSCEQNLNHDAMYWYRQDPGQGLRLIYYSQIVNDFQKGDIAEGYSVSREKKESFPLTVTSAQKNPTAFYLCATRPGGTNTEAFFGQGTRLTVV.

V is TRBV6-6 and J is TRBJ1-5; the match to TRBD1 covers 7 bases. The ends lost 4 bases at V and 7 bases at J; junction bases unmatched: 4. Germline loops: CDR1 MNHNY, CDR2 SVGAGI (reference sequence). This CDR3 is built from 13 residues. The CDR3 protein is CASSFQGDQPQHF. In DNA, the CDR3 is TGTGCCAGCAGTTTCCAGGGGGACCAGCCCCAGCATTTT.

The chain links TRBV12-3 or TRBV12-4 to TRBJ1-2, with D possibly matching TRBD1 (5 bases). The CDR3 extends over 13 amino acids. Deletions cut 1 base from V and 4 bases from J, with 7 bases between. CDR3 protein: CASSLGGTYGYTF. CDR3 DNA: TGTGCCAGCAGTTTAGGGGGCACCTATGGCTACACCTTC.

The rearrangement links TRBV27 to TRBJ1-2, with 7 positions matching TRBD1. The CDR3 runs to 15 residues. J lost 1 base, V lost 0 bases, and 2 bases had no gene match. CDR1 and CDR2 from the germline V gene are MNHEY and SMNVEV (reference sequence). CDR3 in amino acids: CASSLSGQFNYGYTF. The CDR3 DNA reads as TGTGCCAGCAGTTTATCGGGACAGTTTAACTATGGCTACACCTTC.

The chain recombines TRBV12-3 or TRBV12-4 with TRBJ2-7; unclear D gene. This CDR3 region has 13 residues. The V and J ends lost 6 bases and 4 bases respectively, with 13 bases between them. The CDR3 sequence: CASSRTNTYEQYF. CDR3 sequence (DNA): TGTGCCAGCAGCCGAACCAACACGTACGAGCAGTACTTC.

This clone was recorded a few times. The V and J genes are TRBV5-1 and TRBJ1-1, with 9 bases that match TRBD1. V dropped 6 bases and J dropped 1; count of bases not matched to a gene: 7. Germline V CDR1 and CDR2: SGHRS, YFSETQ. The CDR3 is 15 amino acids. CDR3 sequence: CASTPGQGWNTEAFF. CDR3 nucleotide sequence: TGCGCCAGCACCCCGGGACAGGGTTGGAACACTGAAGCTTTCTTT.

The chain links TRBV5-8 to TRBJ1-1; D remains unclear. The CDR3 covers 11 residues. CDR1 is SGHTS and CDR2 is YDEGEE in the germline V gene. Trimming removed 1 base from V and 7 bases from J, with 5 bases in between. CDR3 nucleotide sequence: TGTGCCAGCAGCTTGTTCTATGAAGCTTTCTTT. It encodes CASSLFYEAFF.

The chain has TRBV27 and TRBJ1-2, with D possibly being TRBD1 (5 bases). The germline V gene has CDR1 MNHEY and CDR2 SMNVEV (reference sequence). V lost 2 bases and J 8 bases, leaving 15 bases between the germline ends. The length of the CDR3 is 14 residues. The DNA of the CDR3 is TGTGCCAGCAGTTTAGGGGCAGGGATTAAGGGCTACACCTTC. Protein: CASSLGAGIKGYTF.

The rearrangement uses TRBV24-1 and TRBJ2-7; 8 bases line up with TRBD2. Germline values: CDR1 KGHDR, CDR2 SFDVKD. CDR3 length: 13 residues. Trimming removed 4 bases from V and 8 bases from J; junction bases left unmatched: 6. The CDR3 sequence is CATSDGTSSQQYF. The CDR3 DNA reads TGTGCCACCAGTGACGGGACTAGTTCCCAGCAGTACTTC.

The rearrangement joins TRBV19 to TRBJ2-1; TRBD2 might be the D (7 bases). This CDR3 spans 15 amino acids. Trimming stripped 4 bases from V and 7 bases from J, with 17 bases between. Germline values: CDR1 LNHDA, CDR2 SQIVND (reference sequence). CDR3 sequence reads: CASSTLGGGANEQFF. The CDR3 bases are TGTGCCAGTAGTACCCTAGGGGGGGGTGCGAATGAGCAGTTCTTC.

The rearrangement links TRBV28 to TRBJ2-7, with a tentative D call TRBD2 (5 bases). Germline-derived CDR1 and CDR2 are MDHEN and SYDVKM. There are 13 residues in the CDR3. The V gene lost 8 bases and the J gene lost 2 bases, with 13 bases spanning the gap. This CDR3 is CASLRRTPYEQYF. CDR3 DNA: TGTGCCAGCCTCAGGAGGACCCCCTACGAGCAGTACTTC.

This chain links TRBV18 with TRBJ1-2, with D tentatively TRBD1 (5 bases). This CDR3 is built from 14 residues. The germline CDR1 and CDR2 sequences are KGHSH and LQKENI. Trimming left V 3 bases short and J 2 bases short, with 10 bases between. The CDR3, as DNA: TGTGCCAGCTCACCTCAGGGCTCCAACTATGGCTACACCTTC. This encodes CASSPQGSNYGYTF. The entire variable domain, with the rest obtained from reference TRBV18 and TRBJ1-2, is as follows: NAGVMQNPRHLVRRRGQEARLRCSPMKGHSHVYWYRQLPEEGLKFMVYLQKENIIDESGMPKERFSAEFPKEGPSILRIQQVVRGDSAAYFCASSPQGSNYGYTFGSGTRLTVV.

This clone was seen just once. This rearrangement joins TRBV5-1 to TRBJ1-1, with D hard to call. V lost 2 bases and J 4 bases, leaving 9 bases between the germline ends. The CDR3 runs 13 residues. Germline V gene data show CDR1 as SGHRS and CDR2 as YFSETQ. The CDR3, as DNA: TGCGCCAGCAGCTTAACAGCCGGCACTGAAGCTTTCTTT. It codes for CASSLTAGTEAFF.

The chain joins TRBV3-1 (or the pseudogene TRBV3-2) to TRBJ1-3; the D is unclear. Germline assignment: CDR1 LGHDT and CDR2 YNNKEL (reference sequence). V dropped 1 base and J dropped 0 bases, with 10 bases sitting between them. The CDR3 has 16 residues. This chain's CDR3 is CASSQGLRFSGNTIYF. CDR3 nucleotides: TGTGCCAGCAGCCAAGGACTGCGGTTCTCTGGAAACACCATATATTTT.

The chain joins TRBV6-5 to TRBJ2-1; D gene ambiguous. The germline V gene has CDR1 MNHEY and CDR2 SVGAGI. The CDR3 sequence is 13 residues long. The ends were cut back, 6 bases at V and 4 bases at J, with 10 bases in the middle. DNA of the CDR3: TGTGCCAGCAGGGCTTTGTCTTACAATGAGCAGTTCTTC. Translation gives CASRALSYNEQFF.

This chain connects TRBV5-1 to TRBJ2-2; 14 nucleotides match TRBD2. CDR3 length: 19 residues. Per germline, CDR1 SGHRS and CDR2 YFSETQ. Trimming removed 4 bases from V and 5 bases from J; junction bases left unmatched: 13. The CDR3 sequence: CASSLRPRTSGGRTGELFF. The DNA for the CDR3 is TGCGCCAGCAGCCTCAGGCCCCGGACTAGCGGGGGGAGAACCGGGGAGCTGTTTTTT.

The J gene is TRBJ2-7, the V gene TRBV5-5; tentatively, D is TRBD2 (5 bases). The CDR3 length is 14 residues. V shed 1 base and J shed 0 bases, with 8 bases lying between them. In germline, CDR1 is SGHKS, CDR2 YYEKEE (reference sequence). The CDR3 protein is CASSLMGSSYEQYF. Here the CDR3 DNA reads TGTGCCAGCAGCTTGATGGGGAGCTCCTACGAGCAGTACTTC.